This T cell receptor beta chain was observed in a study of shared clonotypes between healthy human individuals (dated by TCRdb to about 2020). Background on the whole study: The cohort comprised a couple of women and a few men aged 18 to 49 years. For each donor, CD4 naive and CD4 memory were each run on three plates, CD8 naive on two plates, and CD8 memory on one plate. Between about 0.94 and 8.9 billion PBMCs per donor were obtained by leukapheresis. To estimate repertoire size and how much clonotypes are shared between individuals, the study performed deep sequencing of blood TCR repertoires from five healthy adults. To increase sequencing depth and limit assay-specific biases, TCR repertoire library preparation and sequencing were carried out by different laboratories using diverse techniques.

The study at large found these results: Sharing across several donors was observed for approximately 5% of naive CD4, less than 4% of naive CD8, 2% to 2.5% of memory CD4, and roughly 0.4% of memory CD8 clonotypes. Naive subsets generally had larger estimated clonotype richness than memory subsets. The genetic and exposure-history diversity represented was limited by the small number of donors. Rarefaction of sorted-subset datasets indicated incomplete sequencing despite the large sequencing depth. Higher generation probabilities were observed for clonotypes shared by all four sorted-subset donors than for non-shared clonotypes. Sampling was restricted to blood, and TCR repertoires in tissues likely differ from the TCR repertoires found in blood. Pairwise subsampling led to the expectation that sequencing depth would affect the degree of clonotype sharing among donors.

Turning to this clone: The antigen it binds to is not known. No base quality values were provided; no much bigger clone lies one nucleotide off.

The germline V gene yields SGHRS for CDR1 and YFSETQ for CDR2. V and J are truncated by 4 bases and 5 bases respectively, leaving an intervening sequence of 22 bases. Including cysteine and phenylalanine, the CDR3 has 16 amino acids. CDR3 DNA only is kept here, 48 bases in frame from base 1. TCR CDR3 regions were amplified from genomic DNA by multiplex PCR using the deep immunoSEQ assay. For each cell subset, the extracted genomic DNA was distributed evenly across all wells of several immunoSEQ 96-well plates, and each plate served as one replicate. For sorted subsets, each replicate PCR was loaded with 200 ng genomic DNA, equivalent to 32,000 or so T cell genomes. Purified libraries were quantified with a Qubit 3.0 fluorometer, sized on a Bioanalyzer 2100, and re-quantified with the KAPA Library Quantification kit. A separate single-read 150-cycle Illumina NextSeq 550 flow cell was used to sequence each immunoSEQ 96-well plate. The authors' analysis ran thus. Because only junctional sequences without quality scores were contained in the immunoSEQ output, filtering matching that applied to full-length reads could not be performed. Sequences were annotated with PyIR, a Python wrapper for IgBLAST v1.9, and V/J genes and CDR3 were assigned using IMGT germline references. Any read was removed if the V/J assignment was weak (E-value above 1e-6), the CDR3 was missing, or the read contained stop codons, out-of-frame junctions, or ambiguous translated residues. A V3J clonotype was defined by an identical inferred V gene, J gene, and CDR3 amino acid sequence. Percentage overlap between repertoires was calculated by dividing the number of shared unique clonotypes by the size of the smaller repertoire. Three approaches were used to assess repertoire richness: RTK rarefaction, the Chao1 estimator, and Recon v2.1 estimates of unobserved clonotypes. For all TCRbeta clonotypes obtained by the gDNA method from four donors, generation probabilities were computed with OLGA. TCRdb retrieved this table from immuneACCESS and kept in-frame rearrangements only. Not all clones are present; in checked studies, unresolved V genes account for under half, and no reason is known for the remainder. V and J calls and clone size are those listed in that table; D and trimming were worked out from the DNA. A total of about 2.3 million clones appear in this sample, around 90% of them only once. Together, the top ten hold about 0.41% of the sample.

The donors were healthy, HIV-negative adults who had no recently reported acute infections or vaccinations. Only Caucasian adults living in Nashville, Tennessee, USA were represented among the donors. Magnetic negative selection was used to enrich CD4+ T cells, after which naive cells were positively selected on CD45RA and the negative fraction became the memory subset. Blood was collected by leukapheresis, and PBMCs were isolated by Ficoll-Histopaque density gradient centrifugation and then cryopreserved in liquid nitrogen vapor phase. Analytical flow cytometry was used to check the purity and quantity of every magnetically sorted T cell population. Each sorted fraction had its genomic DNA isolated and then quantified by UV absorbance on a Nanodrop 2000c.

The rearranged chain carries TRBV5-1 and TRBJ2-7, with the D segment possibly TRBD1 or TRBD2, each aligning over 5 bases. The sample consisted of naive CD4+ T cells from PBMCs. Explained via the paper, the cell subset or site label denotes: CD45RA+ positively selected. The receptor's source is a man aged 18 to 29 in good health. Some clones in this sample may be carry-over from other donors' samples. Here the CDR3 is given as CASSPDPGTLLNEQYF. At the DNA level, the sequence is TGCGCCAGCAGCCCCGACCCCGGGACCCTCCTCAACGAGCAGTACTTC.